This T cell receptor beta chain is drawn from a study of T cells in Graves' hyperthyroidism and ophthalmopathy. Regarding the study as a whole: Prediction of ophthalmopathy progression came a median around 7.1 months pre-onset.

Concerning this clonotype: What it binds is not known.

Amplification targeted TCR beta CDR3 regions from RNA transcripts. HTBI primers were employed in a first-round RT-PCR of the TCR CDR3. One entry per CDR3 protein, called by TCRdb with MiXCR from the multiplex PCR reads. The sample carries nearly 750,000 distinct CDR3 sequences, roughly a third recorded once. This TCR was recovered from a woman in her forties with Graves' hyperthyroidism. The sample was blood.

CDR3 coding DNA: TGCGCCAGCAGCCGAGGACCTCCGAGCTCCTATAATTCACCCCTCCACTTT. Its protein product is CASSRGPPSSYNSPLHF. The chain is built from TRBV4-3 and TRBJ1-6; no definite D call. Trimming removed 4 bases at V and 0 bases at J, with 13 bases between. This CDR3 comprises 17 residues. Germline CDR1 LGHNA, CDR2 YSLEER.